This TCR beta chain is from a study of PD-L1 blockade in urothelial cancer. Study in general: A median of roughly 140,000 T cells was found in the blood samples.

In its sample, this clone ranks as large. Germline V lookup: CDR1 ENHRY, CDR2 SYGVKD. The length of the CDR3 is 14 residues. The ends were cut back, 10 bases at V and 1 base at J, with 14 bases in the middle. Using immunoSEQ multiplex PCR, the repertoire was profiled, and TCRdb retains in-frame clones only, with some absent. Of 30,000 to 40,000 clones listed, about 85% are singletons. Time point indicated: pretreatment peripheral blood. This sequence joins TRBV10-3 and TRBJ1-5; D remains unclear. The sample consisted of PBMCs, taken around atezolizumab (anti-PD-L1) treatment. The receptor was derived from a man older than 75 with urothelial cancer. The CDR3 is CATYEGASNQPQHF. Here the CDR3 DNA reads TGTGCCACGTACGAGGGAGCGAGCAATCAGCCCCAGCATTTT.